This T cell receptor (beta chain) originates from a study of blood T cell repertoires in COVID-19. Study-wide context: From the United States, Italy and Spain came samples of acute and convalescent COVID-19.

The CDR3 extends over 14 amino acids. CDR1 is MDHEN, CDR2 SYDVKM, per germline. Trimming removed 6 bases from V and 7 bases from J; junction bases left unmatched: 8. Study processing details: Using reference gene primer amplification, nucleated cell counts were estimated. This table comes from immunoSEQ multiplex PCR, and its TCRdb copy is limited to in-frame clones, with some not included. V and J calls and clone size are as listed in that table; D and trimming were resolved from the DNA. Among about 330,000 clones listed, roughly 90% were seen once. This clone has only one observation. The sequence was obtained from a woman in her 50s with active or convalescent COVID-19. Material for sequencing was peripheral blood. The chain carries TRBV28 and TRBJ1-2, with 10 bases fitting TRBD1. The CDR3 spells CASRYTGTGAGYTF. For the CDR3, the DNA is TGTGCCAGCAGATATACCGGGACAGGGGCTGGCTACACCTTC.